The clone carrying this T cell receptor (beta chain) was seen just once. This CDR3 has 17 residues. This specimen belongs to a study of cytomegalovirus exposure and HLA in healthy donors. 60 Vbeta and 13 Jbeta primers were used in PCR. Sequencing used immunoSEQ multiplex PCR; TCRdb keeps in-frame clones, though not all of them. This table holds 140,000 to 150,000 clones, about 76% found once. The TCR comes from a male donor in good health and CMV-seronegative. The sample consisted of PBMCs. This chain joins TRBV1 and TRBJ2-2; TRBD2 is the table's D call, not checked against the DNA. TRBV1 is termed a pseudogene. The CDR3 here is CTSSRPSPRSGTGELFF. The CDR3 coding sequence is TGCACCAGCAGCCGCCCAAGCCCGAGGTCCGGCACCGGGGAGCTGTTTTTT.